What follows is one T cell receptor beta chain and its context. What it binds is unknown. The data were obtained in a study of OX40 agonist ivuxolimab in advanced cancers. The wider study: Ivuxolimab, an antibody acting as an agonist of OX40 (CD134), was used to treat patients. Three individuals attained partial responses, comprising one hepatocellular carcinoma case and two cutaneous melanoma cases.

Study results and limitations: There were, on average, more expanded clones in CD8+ T cells than in CD4+.

Data came from immunoSEQ multiplex PCR; TCRdb stores just in-frame clones and leaves some out. The sample consists of tens of thousands of clones, roughly 90% of them appearing once. Per the germline V gene, CDR1 is SQVTM and CDR2 is ANQGSEA. Trimming took off 5 bases at V and 0 bases at J, with 8 bases between the two ends. The CDR3 is 12 residues long. The clonotype originates from an adult with an advanced solid tumor such as melanoma, head and neck, liver or kidney cancer. The sequences come from CD4+ or CD8+ T cells sorted from blood, collected in a trial of the OX40 agonist ivuxolimab. The chain is built from TRBV29-1 and TRBJ2-7; TRBD1 or TRBD2 may be the D gene (5 bases each). CDR3 bases: TGCAGCGTTATAGGGACCTCCTACGAGCAGTACTTC. Residues: CSVIGTSYEQYF.